These 20 T cell receptor beta chains were sequenced from one sample in a study of blood T cell repertoires in COVID-19. The data were produced by immunoSEQ multiplex PCR, yet TCRdb's version contains in-frame clones alone and is incomplete. Of 150,000 or so clones listed, roughly 83% are singletons. The sequencing sample was made of peripheral blood. These receptors came from a woman between 65 and 79 years old with COVID-19, enrolled during active disease.

The chain uses TRBV27 and TRBJ1-3; 7 bases agree with TRBD1. CDR1 MNHEY and CDR2 SMNVEV come from the germline V gene (reference sequence). With V trimmed by 4 bases and J by 2 bases, 5 bases remained unmatched. The CDR3 length is 15 residues. The CDR3 is CASSSLGTAGNTIYF. In DNA, the CDR3 is TGTGCCAGCAGTTCACTTGGGACAGCTGGAAACACCATATATTTT.

The chain carries TRBV14 and TRBJ2-7, with 7 bases aligning to TRBD2. CDR3 length equals 12 residues. The germline CDR1 and CDR2 sequences are SGHDN and FVKESK. V lost 4 bases and J lost 5; bases outside the gene matches: 2. CDR3 loop: CASSRGGDEQYF. The CDR3 DNA follows: TGTGCCAGCAGCCGGGGGGGGGACGAGCAGTACTTC.

The chain carries TRBV29-1 and TRBJ1-1; D is perhaps TRBD1 (6 bases). The length of the CDR3 is 12 residues. Trimming took off 4 bases at V and 4 bases at J, with 10 bases between the two ends. The germline V gene encodes CDR1 SQVTM and CDR2 ANQGSEA. The CDR3: CSVVGGGTEAFF. The CDR3 DNA reads as TGCAGCGTTGTGGGAGGGGGCACTGAAGCTTTCTTT. Using reference TRBV29-1 and TRBJ1-1 for the parts outside the CDR3, the full variable domain is SAVISQKPSRDICQRGTSLTIQCQVDSQVTMMFWYRQQPGQSLTLIATANQGSEATYESGFVIDKFPISRPNLTFSTLTVSNMSPEDSSIYLCSVVGGGTEAFFGQGTRLTVV.

The gene calls are TRBV6-5 and TRBJ1-6, with 9 bases that match TRBD1. CDR1 and CDR2 (germline): MNHEY, SVGAGI. J gave up 8 bases and V 9 bases, and 5 bases lay outside the gene matches. CDR3 length: 13 residues. The CDR3 nucleotides are TGTGCCAGTTCCCGGGACAGGGATTCACCCCTCCACTTT. Amino acid sequence: CASSRDRDSPLHF.

The chain joins TRBV2 to TRBJ2-7; TRBD1 matches at 10 bases. The CDR3 has 13 residues. J was trimmed by 6 bases and V by 6 bases; bases with no gene match: 5. The V gene's germline CDR1 is SNHLY and CDR2 FYNNEI. CDR3 DNA: TGTGCCAGCAGGGGGACAGGGGATAGCGAGCAGTACTTC. Its protein is CASRGTGDSEQYF.

The chain recombines TRBV12-3 or TRBV12-4 with TRBJ1-1; no firm D call. The CDR3 totals 13 residues. V lost 0 bases and J 4 bases, leaving 6 bases between the germline ends. The CDR3 loop is CASSLADSTEAFF. Written as DNA, the CDR3 is TGTGCCAGCAGTTTAGCAGACTCCACTGAAGCTTTCTTT.

CDR3 sequence reads: CASSPGQGNSYNSPLHF. Here the CDR3 DNA reads TGTGCCAGCAGCCCCGGACAGGGAAACTCCTATAATTCACCCCTCCACTTT. The genes are TRBV7-2 and TRBJ1-6; TRBD1 agrees at 8 bases. The germline gives CDR1 SGHTA, CDR2 FQGNSA. The J segment lost 0 bases and the V segment lost 5 bases, leaving 6 bases of the junction unmatched. The CDR3 contains 17 residues.

The gene calls are TRBV5-1 and TRBJ1-5; possibly TRBD1 for D (6 bases). The CDR3 covers 15 residues. Trimming stripped 4 bases from V and 3 bases from J, with 14 bases between. CDR1 and CDR2 from the germline V gene are SGHRS and YFSETQ. The CDR3 sequence: CASSPDGTNNQPQHF. The CDR3 DNA reads as TGCGCCAGCAGCCCCGACGGGACAAACAATCAGCCCCAGCATTTT.

The rearrangement joins TRBV4-2 to TRBJ2-3, with a weak D call TRBD2 (6 bases). CDR3 length: 15 amino acids. V was trimmed by 5 bases and J by 2 bases, leaving 14 bases between them. CDR1 LGHNA and CDR2 YNFKEQ come from the germline V gene. CDR3 in DNA: TGTGCCAGCAGCTACGGGGCGGGATCCACAGATACGCAGTATTTT. Its protein is CASSYGAGSTDTQYF.

This chain connects TRBV21-1 to TRBJ1-1; no DNA check was done on the table's D call, TRBD1. TRBV21-1 is noted as a pseudogene. This CDR3 comprises 16 residues. As DNA, the CDR3 is TGTGCCAGCAGCAAAGCCCGGACAGGGGCGGCAAATGAAGCTTTCTTT. This codes for CASSKARTGAANEAFF.

V usage is TRBV5-5 and J usage is TRBJ2-5; TRBD1 aligns across 10 bases. The CDR3 is made up of 17 amino acids. Germline V gives CDR1 SGHKS, CDR2 YYEKEE (reference sequence). V shed 5 bases, J shed 5 bases, and the junction held 15 bases outside the gene matches. CDR3 sequence (DNA): TGTGCCAGCAGAACCGGGACAGGGGAGGCTAGAGGGGAGACCCAGTACTTC. Its protein product is CASRTGTGEARGETQYF.

The gene calls are TRBV5-4 and TRBJ1-4, with TRBD1 matching over 7 bases. Germline trimming cut 4 bases from V and 3 bases from J; bases unmatched to any gene: 3. CDR1 and CDR2 (germline): SGHNT, YYREEE (reference sequence). The CDR3 spans 14 residues. The CDR3 reads CASSPTGPNEKLFF. The DNA for the CDR3 is TGTGCCAGCAGCCCGACAGGGCCTAATGAAAAACTGTTTTTT.

The V gene is TRBV4-1, the J gene TRBJ2-2; possible D gene TRBD2, 6 bases. Germline-derived CDR1 and CDR2 are MGHRA and YSYEKL. CDR3 length equals 15 residues. V was clipped by 4 bases and J by 6 bases, with 15 bases between them. DNA for the CDR3: TGCGCCAGCAGCCCCTGGTCGACGGGGGCCGGGGAGCTGTTTTTT. Its translation: CASSPWSTGAGELFF.

The chain combines TRBV12-3 or TRBV12-4 with TRBJ1-5; unclear D gene. The V and J ends lost 4 bases and 3 bases respectively, with 7 bases between them. CDR3 length: 13 residues. CDR3 nucleotides: TGTGCCAGCAGTTGGGCTCTCAATCAGCCCCAGCATTTT. Residues: CASSWALNQPQHF.

The chain couples TRBV5-1 to TRBJ2-5; 9 positions match TRBD1. This CDR3 spans 14 amino acids. The ends lost 5 bases at V and 3 bases at J; junction bases unmatched: 5. Germline-derived CDR1 and CDR2 are SGHRS and YFSETQ. The CDR3, as DNA: TGCGCCAGCAGACAAGGGACAGGGAAAGAGACCCAGTACTTC. Residues: CASRQGTGKETQYF. Looking up the rest from reference TRBV5-1 and TRBJ2-5 gives the full variable domain: KAGVTQTPRYLIKTRGQQVTLSCSPISGHRSVSWYQQTPGQGLQFLFEYFSETQRNKGNFPGRFSGRQFSNSRSEMNVSTLELGDSALYLCASRQGTGKETQYFGPGTRLLVL.

In this sample, this clone turned up a few times. This sequence joins TRBV28 and TRBJ1-5; D is uncertain. Germline V CDR1 and CDR2: MDHEN, SYDVKM. V was trimmed by 6 bases and J by 4 bases, leaving 13 bases between them. This CDR3 spans 14 amino acids. CDR3 DNA sequence: TGTGCCAGCAGCCATGGGAGGCGGAATCAGCCCCAGCATTTT. Translation gives CASSHGRRNQPQHF. Full variable domain (missing parts from reference TRBV28 and TRBJ1-5): DVKVTQSSRYLVKRTGEKVFLECVQDMDHENMFWYRQDPGLGLRLIYFSYDVKMKEKGDIPEGYSVSREKKERFSLILESASTNQTSMYLCASSHGRRNQPQHFGDGTRLSIL.

The chain combines TRBV2 with TRBJ1-2; weak D call: TRBD1 (5 bases). The V end lost 7 bases, the J end lost 4 bases, and 10 bases lay between the germline ends. The length of the CDR3 is 12 residues. Germline CDR1 reads SNHLY; CDR2 reads FYNNEI. The CDR3 region is CASIGQGYGYTF. The CDR3 DNA is TGTGCCAGCATAGGGCAGGGCTATGGCTACACCTTC.

The gene calls are TRBV24-1 and TRBJ2-3, with 12 bases matching TRBD1. This CDR3 spans 16 amino acids. V shed 5 bases, J shed 5 bases, and the junction held 7 bases outside the gene matches. Germline V lookup: CDR1 KGHDR, CDR2 SFDVKD. CDR3 sequence reads: CATSGRDRGPIDTQYF. As DNA, the CDR3 is TGTGCCACCAGTGGTCGGGACAGGGGGCCTATAGATACGCAGTATTTT.

This chain uses TRBV24-1 with TRBJ2-2, with D perhaps matching TRBD2 (5 bases). V was shortened by 2 bases and J by 5 bases, with 8 bases between the two germline ends. Germline-derived CDR1 and CDR2 are KGHDR and SFDVKD. The CDR3 loop spans 14 amino acids. In DNA, the CDR3 is TGTGCCACCAGTGATTCGGGGATAACCGGGGAGCTGTTTTTT. It codes for CATSDSGITGELFF.

This clone was seen repeatedly, ten times or more. V and J are TRBV14 and TRBJ1-1; D is perhaps TRBD1 (5 bases). V was shortened by 5 bases and J by 6 bases, with 13 bases between the two germline ends. Germline V lookup: CDR1 SGHDN, CDR2 FVKESK. This CDR3 has 13 residues. The CDR3 nucleotides are TGTGCCAGCAGCTCCCACACAGGTTCTGAAGCTTTCTTT. Translation: CASSSHTGSEAFF.